Shown below are 26 T cell receptor beta chains from a single sample sequenced in a study of blood T cell repertoires in COVID-19. Method: immunoSEQ multiplex PCR; TCRdb's copy keeps in-frame clones and lacks some. The sample holds 100,000 to 150,000 clones, about 83% seen once. Sequencing was performed on peripheral blood. The receptors shown here come from a man older than 75 with active or convalescent COVID-19.

This chain connects TRBV5-6 to TRBJ1-2, with a possible D match to TRBD1 (5 bases). In germline, CDR1 is SGHDT, CDR2 YYEEEE. With 6 bases removed from V and 4 bases from J, the gap between germline ends came to 19 bases. The CDR3 length is 15 residues. CDR3 sequence: CASIPEGAPLYGYTF. The DNA of the CDR3 is TGTGCCAGCATCCCGGAAGGGGCCCCGCTCTATGGCTACACCTTC.

This rearrangement joins TRBV7-2 to TRBJ1-1, with D tentatively TRBD1 (5 bases). V was clipped by 5 bases and J by 5 bases, with 24 bases between them. Germline V CDR1 and CDR2: SGHTA, FQGNSA. The CDR3 length is 17 residues. The CDR3 region is CASSPYITRGGGTEAFF. CDR3 in DNA: TGTGCCAGCAGCCCCTATATCACCCGGGGGGGAGGGACTGAAGCTTTCTTT.

The chain recombines TRBV14 with TRBJ2-7; 11 nucleotides agree with TRBD2. Germline CDR1 and CDR2: SGHDN and FVKESK. The CDR3 runs 16 residues. V was clipped by 4 bases and J by 5 bases; unmatched bases: 10. In nucleotides, the CDR3 is TGTGCCAGCAGCCGCTTAGCGGGGGGGCCAAGCCACGAGCAGTACTTC. Protein sequence: CASSRLAGGPSHEQYF.

V and J are TRBV25-1 and TRBJ1-4; TRBD1 might be the D (5 bases). Looked up from germline, CDR1 is MGHDK and CDR2 is SYGVNS. V was clipped by 5 bases and J by 2 bases, with 9 bases between them. The CDR3 totals 14 residues. The CDR3 bases are TGTGCCAGCAGTATAGGGGTGACTAATGAAAAACTGTTTTTT. It translates to CASSIGVTNEKLFF.

The V gene is TRBV6-5, the J gene TRBJ1-4, with a tentative D call TRBD1 (5 bases). This CDR3 is built from 14 residues. Per the germline V gene, CDR1 is MNHEY and CDR2 is SVGAGI. V was clipped by 2 bases and J by 2 bases, with 6 bases between them. DNA of the CDR3: TGTGCCAGCAGTTACAGGGGCACTAATGAAAAACTGTTTTTT. It is translated as CASSYRGTNEKLFF.

The genes are TRBV19 and TRBJ1-4; a weak D match, TRBD1 (6 bases). Germline V gene sequence: CDR1 LNHDA, CDR2 SQIVND (reference sequence). The CDR3 has 14 amino acids. V was clipped by 4 bases and J by 4 bases, with 10 bases between them. The CDR3 bases are TGTGCCAGTAGTACACAGGGCATTAATGAAAAACTGTTTTTT. Its translation is CASSTQGINEKLFF.

The chain links TRBV6-2 or TRBV6-3 to TRBJ1-1, with unresolved D. The CDR3 loop spans 13 amino acids. The V gene lost 3 bases and the J gene lost 3 bases, with 8 bases spanning the gap. Germline V gene data show CDR1 as MNHEY and CDR2 as SVGEGT. The CDR3 here is CASSYNGHTEAFF. CDR3 sequence (DNA): TGTGCCAGCAGTTATAATGGGCACACTGAAGCTTTCTTT.

The chain couples TRBV2 to TRBJ1-5, with unresolved D. The V and J ends lost 6 bases and 0 bases respectively, with 9 bases between them. CDR1 is SNHLY and CDR2 is FYNNEI in the germline V gene. The CDR3 is 14 amino acids. CDR3 loop: CASRSEGSNQPQHF. The CDR3, as DNA: TGTGCCAGCAGGAGCGAGGGTAGCAATCAGCCCCAGCATTTT.

This clone was found many times. This chain uses TRBV28 with TRBJ1-5; D not resolved. CDR3 length: 15 amino acids. V lost 3 bases and J 0 bases, leaving 9 bases between the germline ends. The germline V gene encodes CDR1 MDHEN and CDR2 SYDVKM. This CDR3 is CASSLGSFSNQPQHF. CDR3 in DNA: TGTGCCAGCAGTTTGGGCAGCTTTAGCAATCAGCCCCAGCATTTT.

This clone was counted a single time. The V call is TRBV7-8, the J call TRBJ1-2; possible D gene TRBD1, 6 bases. The CDR3 has 14 residues. V was clipped by 3 bases and J by 7 bases, with 15 bases between them. Germline V gene lookup returns CDR1 SGHVS and CDR2 FQNEAQ. The CDR3 sequence is CASSFVQGSSGYTF. CDR3 sequence (DNA): TGTGCCAGCAGCTTCGTACAGGGCTCTAGTGGCTACACCTTC.

This clone was found a few times. This chain links TRBV4-3 with TRBJ1-6; maybe TRBD1 (5 bases). CDR3 length: 16 amino acids. CDR1 and CDR2 from the germline V gene are LGHNA and YSLEER. V shed 1 base and J shed 9 bases, with 16 bases lying between them. The CDR3 here is CASSQVLGGLGSPLHF. The CDR3 coding sequence is TGCGCCAGCAGCCAAGTTCTGGGGGGGTTAGGTTCACCCCTCCACTTT.

The chain uses TRBV30 and TRBJ1-2; 9 positions match TRBD1. The CDR3 has 12 amino acids. Germline V gene lookup returns CDR1 GTSNPN and CDR2 SVGIG (reference sequence). The CDR3 reads CARDREYYGYTF. The CDR3 bases are TGTGCAAGGGACAGGGAGTATTATGGCTACACCTTC.

The genes are TRBV2 and TRBJ2-2, with D tentatively TRBD1 (5 bases). Germline CDR1 is SNHLY and CDR2 is FYNNEI. Trimming shortened V by 6 bases and J by 4 bases, and 12 bases separated the two germline ends. The CDR3 is 14 residues long. CDR3 sequence: CASRTNRPTGELFF. The CDR3 DNA sequence: TGTGCCAGCAGAACCAACAGGCCCACCGGGGAGCTGTTTTTT.

This clone was observed a single time. The chain joins TRBV7-2 to TRBJ2-7, with D possibly TRBD1 on 5 matching bases. Germline V gives CDR1 SGHTA, CDR2 FQGNSA. Trimming took off 4 bases at V and 5 bases at J, with 6 bases between the two ends. The CDR3 length is 11 residues. In DNA form, the CDR3 reads TGTGCCAGCAGCTCCAGGGACGAGCAGTACTTC. Encoded protein: CASSSRDEQYF.

CDR3 sequence (DNA): TGTGCCATCAGTGAGAGGGCGGGGGGCAGCAATCAGCCCCAGCATTTT. This encodes CAISERAGGSNQPQHF. This sequence joins TRBV10-3 and TRBJ1-5; TRBD1 might be the D (6 bases). The CDR3 length is 16 residues. Germline values: CDR1 ENHRY, CDR2 SYGVKD. The V end was cut by 2 bases, the J end by 1 base, with 12 bases between.

CDR3 loop: CSVAGHPNEKLFF. The CDR3 coding sequence is TGCAGCGTAGCGGGACACCCTAATGAAAAACTGTTTTTT. The J gene is TRBJ1-4, the V gene TRBV29-1, with a possible D match to TRBD1 (6 bases). The germline CDR1 and CDR2 sequences are SQVTM and ANQGSEA. V was cut by 6 bases and J by 3 bases, with 11 bases left in between. The CDR3 contains 13 residues. Looking up the rest from reference TRBV29-1 and TRBJ1-4 gives the full variable domain: SAVISQKPSRDICQRGTSLTIQCQVDSQVTMMFWYRQQPGQSLTLIATANQGSEATYESGFVIDKFPISRPNLTFSTLTVSNMSPEDSSIYLCSVAGHPNEKLFFGSGTQLSVL.

The CDR3: CASSSRDGVKNTEAFF. CDR3 sequence (DNA): TGTGCCAGCAGTTCCCGAGACGGGGTCAAGAACACTGAAGCTTTCTTT. The chain has TRBV6-5 and TRBJ1-1, with D hard to call. Per germline, CDR1 MNHEY and CDR2 SVGAGI. This CDR3 has 16 residues. V lost 4 bases and J 1 base, leaving 16 bases between the germline ends.

This chain joins TRBV11-2 and TRBJ2-5, with TRBD2 identical over 9 bases. CDR1 and CDR2 from the germline V gene are SGHAT and FQNNGV. The J segment lost 5 bases and the V segment lost 5 bases, leaving 12 bases of the junction unmatched. The CDR3 runs to 16 residues. The CDR3 here is CASSTGHSGGGETQYF. The CDR3 region has the DNA TGTGCCAGCAGCACCGGCCATAGCGGGGGAGGGGAGACCCAGTACTTC.

The chain has TRBV6-5 and TRBJ2-1; possibly TRBD2 for D (5 bases). V lost 5 bases to trimming and J lost 10 bases, with 15 bases between them. CDR3 length: 13 residues. Germline assignment: CDR1 MNHEY and CDR2 SVGAGI. The CDR3 DNA sequence: TGTGCCAGCAGTAATAACGGGGTTAGGGAGCAGTTCTTC. This codes for CASSNNGVREQFF.

The chain employs TRBV28 and TRBJ1-3; D is undetermined. Deletions cut 2 bases from V and 4 bases from J, with 15 bases between. This CDR3 spans 16 amino acids. Germline CDR1 and CDR2: MDHEN and SYDVKM. The CDR3 DNA sequence: TGTGCCAGCAGTTTAGTGCGAAGGTCGGGAGGAAACACCATATATTTT. It specifies CASSLVRRSGGNTIYF.

The chain has TRBV27 and TRBJ2-3, with a possible D match to TRBD2 (6 bases). V gave up 5 bases and J gave up 0 bases, with 15 bases separating them. The CDR3 is 16 residues long. CDR1 MNHEY and CDR2 SMNVEV come from the germline V gene (reference sequence). The CDR3 loop reads CASSKLAQISTDTQYF. The DNA for the CDR3 is TGTGCCAGCAGTAAACTAGCCCAGATTAGCACAGATACGCAGTATTTT.

There are a few counts of this clone. This chain uses TRBV5-1 with TRBJ1-4, with 9 bases aligning to TRBD1. Germline V gives CDR1 SGHRS, CDR2 YFSETQ. There are 17 residues in the CDR3. After removal of 5 bases from V and 0 bases from J, the junction contained 8 bases not matched to a gene. The CDR3 DNA follows: TGCGCCAGCAGACGGACAGGGGTAGTTGCAACTAATGAAAAACTGTTTTTT. It encodes CASRRTGVVATNEKLFF.

This clone was counted between two and nine times. The chain has TRBV11-2 and TRBJ1-5; the D is unclear. Germline V gene sequence: CDR1 SGHAT, CDR2 FQNNGV. This CDR3 has 14 residues. Trimming removed 6 bases from V and 3 bases from J, with 12 bases in between. The CDR3 here is CASRDRGNNQPQHF. The CDR3 DNA is TGTGCCAGCAGAGACCGGGGTAACAATCAGCCCCAGCATTTT.

The CDR3, as DNA: TGTGCCAGCAGTGGTGGAGACAGGGGAATGAATAATTCACCCCTCCACTTT. Its translation is CASSGGDRGMNNSPLHF. The V call is TRBV2, the J call TRBJ1-6, with 8 positions matching TRBD1. Germline values: CDR1 SNHLY, CDR2 FYNNEI. This CDR3 has 17 residues. V lost 4 bases and J lost 5; bases outside the gene matches: 10.

The rearrangement joins TRBV2 to TRBJ2-4; the match to TRBD1 covers 9 bases. Unmatched junction bases numbered 2, after V lost 4 bases and J lost 1 base. CDR1 is SNHLY and CDR2 is FYNNEI in the germline V gene. This CDR3 has 15 residues. Here the CDR3 reads CASSGDRVAKNIQYF. DNA for the CDR3: TGTGCCAGCAGTGGGGACAGGGTGGCCAAAAACATTCAGTACTTC. Full variable domain (outside the CDR3, taken from reference TRBV2 and TRBJ2-4): EPEVTQTPSHQVTQMGQEVILRCVPISNHLYFYWYRQILGQKVEFLVSFYNNEISEKSEIFDDQFSVERPDGSNFTLKIRSTKLEDSAMYFCASSGDRVAKNIQYFGAGTRLSVL.

This clone was found a few times. V gene TRBV11-1 combines with J gene TRBJ1-6, with D possibly being TRBD1 (6 bases). V shed 5 bases and J shed 9 bases, with 14 bases lying between them. In germline, CDR1 is SGHAT, CDR2 FQDESV (reference sequence). This CDR3 is 14 amino acids long. Here the CDR3 reads CASSQTDRSSPLHF. The CDR3 DNA reads as TGTGCCAGCAGCCAGACTGACAGGTCTTCACCCCTCCACTTT.